These 22 T cell receptor beta chains share one sample of origin, sequenced in a study of blood T cell repertoires in COVID-19. The repertoire was sequenced with immunoSEQ multiplex PCR; TCRdb's copy has only in-frame clones and lacks some. The sample lists around 400,000 clones, around 87% occurring once. Sample: peripheral blood. The receptors come from a woman in her fifties or sixties with COVID-19, enrolled during active disease.

This clone was counted between two and nine times. This sequence joins TRBV11-2 and TRBJ1-1; no clear D gene. The V and J ends lost 5 bases and 4 bases respectively, with 14 bases between them. Looked up from germline, CDR1 is SGHAT and CDR2 is FQNNGV. This CDR3 has 14 amino acids. As DNA, the CDR3 is TGTGCCAGCAGCAGAGGCGGGCGGGCCACTGAAGCTTTCTTT. This sequence encodes CASSRGGRATEAFF.

V and J are TRBV11-1 and TRBJ1-5, with TRBD1 matching over 7 bases. V lost 5 bases, J lost 6 bases, and 13 bases stayed unmatched. The CDR3 runs to 16 residues. The germline V gene encodes CDR1 SGHAT and CDR2 FQDESV (reference sequence). This chain's CDR3 is CASSPGRGQRGQPQHF. CDR3 coding DNA: TGTGCCAGCAGCCCTGGTAGGGGGCAAAGGGGTCAGCCCCAGCATTTT.

The chain employs TRBV7-3 and TRBJ2-5; TRBD2 aligns across 9 bases. The CDR3 consists of 16 residues. Germline trimming cut 2 bases from V and 5 bases from J; bases unmatched to any gene: 9. Germline V lookup: CDR1 SGHTA, CDR2 FQGTGA. Here the CDR3 DNA reads TGTGCCAGCAGCTTAGCGGGGGGGCCGATAATGGAGACCCAGTACTTC. Translation gives CASSLAGGPIMETQYF.

V is TRBV6-1 and J is TRBJ1-2; D remains ambiguous. Germline values: CDR1 MNHNS, CDR2 SASEGT. This CDR3 comprises 15 residues. The V end lost 2 bases, the J end lost 2 bases, and 12 bases lay between the germline ends. The CDR3 loop reads CASSEIGLGNYGYTF. The CDR3 nucleotides are TGTGCCAGCAGTGAAATCGGACTGGGAAACTATGGCTACACCTTC.

The genes are TRBV12-3 or TRBV12-4 and TRBJ1-1; no clear D. V was trimmed by 6 bases and J by 5 bases, leaving 13 bases between them. This CDR3 has 13 residues. CDR3 residues: CASRLLYRTEAFF. The CDR3 nucleotides read TGTGCCAGCAGACTCTTATACCGGACTGAAGCTTTCTTT.

This rearrangement joins TRBV28 to TRBJ2-2; perhaps TRBD2 as D (6 bases). The CDR3 runs 12 residues. Looked up from germline, CDR1 is MDHEN and CDR2 is SYDVKM. CDR3 DNA sequence: TGTGTCGTGGGAGGTAACACCGGGGAGCTGTTTTTT. Its protein product is CVVGGNTGELFF.

This clone was recorded only once. The V and J genes are TRBV6-5 and TRBJ1-1; D possibly corresponds to TRBD1 (6 bases). V was trimmed by 2 bases and J by 0 bases, leaving 10 bases between them. Germline loops: CDR1 MNHEY, CDR2 SVGAGI. CDR3 length: 15 amino acids. The CDR3 region is CASSYNGQLNTEAFF. DNA for the CDR3: TGTGCCAGCAGTTACAATGGACAGCTGAACACTGAAGCTTTCTTT.

CDR3 in DNA: TGTGCCAGCAGCCAAGATCGGGGGACGTACAATGAGCAGTTCTTC. Translated, it gives CASSQDRGTYNEQFF. The chain couples TRBV4-2 to TRBJ2-1, with D perhaps matching TRBD2 (6 bases). Germline assignment: CDR1 LGHNA and CDR2 YNFKEQ. Trimming removed 0 bases from V and 4 bases from J, with 10 bases in between. The CDR3 loop spans 15 amino acids.

The DNA of the CDR3 is TGTGCCAGCTCACCACCGGTACAAACAGGGATGGTTTTCTTT. Protein: CASSPPVQTGMVFF. The V gene is TRBV18, the J gene TRBJ1-1; TRBD1 is a possible D gene (6 bases). Germline assignment: CDR1 KGHSH and CDR2 LQKENI. V lost 0 bases and J lost 13, with 18 bases in between. This CDR3 contains 14 residues.

The chain combines TRBV5-1 with TRBJ2-2; 8 bases fit TRBD1. The CDR3 has 16 residues. V lost 0 bases to trimming and J lost 0 bases; unmatched junction nucleotides: 1. Germline values: CDR1 SGHRS, CDR2 YFSETQ. CDR3 protein: CASSLGRGPNTGELFF. The DNA for the CDR3 is TGCGCCAGCAGCTTGGGCAGGGGGCCGAACACCGGGGAGCTGTTTTTT.

The chain carries TRBV3-1 (or the pseudogene TRBV3-2) and TRBJ1-2, with a weak D call TRBD1 (6 bases). The CDR3 runs 12 residues. Looked up from germline, CDR1 is LGHDT and CDR2 is YNNKEL (reference sequence). Trimming pared 0 bases from V and 12 bases from J, leaving 11 bases between. CDR3: CASSQDLQGNTF. The CDR3, as DNA: TGTGCCAGCAGCCAAGATCTACAGGGCAACACCTTC.

This chain's CDR3 is CAWSYKAGGPGTQYF. The CDR3 DNA sequence: TGTGCCTGGAGTTATAAGGCGGGGGGGCCTGGGACCCAGTACTTC. The chain carries TRBV30 and TRBJ2-5, with TRBD2 matching over 9 bases. Unmatched junction bases numbered 11, after V lost 2 bases and J lost 7 bases. This CDR3 has 15 amino acids. Germline V gene data show CDR1 as GTSNPN and CDR2 as SVGIG (reference sequence).

The V gene is TRBV5-1, the J gene TRBJ1-2, with 10 bases aligning to TRBD1. With 8 bases clipped from V and 6 bases from J, the junction kept 4 bases outside the gene matches. This CDR3 spans 12 amino acids. Germline values: CDR1 SGHRS, CDR2 YFSETQ. The CDR3 protein is CASQGTGDGYTF. The DNA of the CDR3 is TGCGCCAGTCAAGGGACAGGGGATGGCTACACCTTC.

V usage is TRBV7-2 and J usage is TRBJ2-1; possible D gene TRBD2, 6 bases. The CDR3 consists of 13 residues. Germline lookup yields CDR1 SGHTA and CDR2 FQGNSA. V lost 5 bases to trimming and J lost 9 bases, with 14 bases between them. The chain's CDR3 is CASSPTSYGEQFF. The CDR3 region has the DNA TGTGCCAGCAGCCCCACTAGCTATGGTGAGCAGTTCTTC.

The gene calls are TRBV10-3 and TRBJ2-2; 8 bases are shared with TRBD1. Germline trimming cut 10 bases from V and 1 base from J; bases unmatched to any gene: 8. This CDR3 is built from 15 residues. Germline V lookup: CDR1 ENHRY, CDR2 SYGVKD. The CDR3, as DNA: TGTGCCACCTCCGGCGGACAGGGGAACACCGGGGAGCTGTTTTTT. Its protein product is CATSGGQGNTGELFF.

The rearrangement uses TRBV20-1 and TRBJ1-1, with D uncertain. V lost 3 bases and J lost 6, with 17 bases in between. Germline V CDR1 and CDR2: DFQATT, SNEGSKA (reference sequence). This CDR3 is 14 amino acids long. This CDR3 reads CSASPRGFVAEAFF. The CDR3 region has the DNA TGCAGTGCTAGTCCCCGGGGTTTTGTCGCTGAAGCTTTCTTT.

This clone was seen more than once but under ten times. This chain joins TRBV6-5 and TRBJ1-3; 7 bases map to TRBD1. The trim removed 5 bases at V and 4 bases at J, leaving 8 bases unmatched. The CDR3 has 15 amino acids. Germline CDR1 and CDR2: MNHEY and SVGAGI. The CDR3 protein is CASSQRTTGGNTIYF. CDR3 nucleotide sequence: TGTGCCAGCAGTCAGAGAACGACAGGGGGAAACACCATATATTTT.

In the case of this clone: The junction and the germline gene differ at one end; a read error may be behind it. V usage is TRBV19 and J usage is TRBJ1-1; D might be TRBD1 (5 bases). The CDR3 loop spans 12 amino acids. Germline V lookup: CDR1 LNHDA, CDR2 SQIVND (reference sequence). Here the CDR3 reads CASTGHPTQAFF. In DNA, the CDR3 is TGTGCCAGTACTGGACACCCCACTCAAGCTTTCTTT.

V usage is TRBV5-1 and J usage is TRBJ2-6, with 7 bases matching TRBD1. CDR3 length: 16 residues. V shed 7 bases, J shed 4 bases, and the junction held 11 bases outside the gene matches. Germline values: CDR1 SGHRS, CDR2 YFSETQ. The CDR3 region is CASAWDSPSGANVLTF. CDR3 DNA sequence: TGCGCCAGCGCCTGGGACAGTCCTTCAGGGGCCAACGTCCTGACTTTC.

This chain uses TRBV18 with TRBJ1-4; D gene unclear. Germline CDR1 and CDR2: KGHSH and LQKENI. The germline V and J ends were trimmed by 6 bases and 5 bases, with 13 bases remaining between them. The CDR3 loop spans 14 amino acids. DNA of the CDR3: TGTGCCAGCTCCCCCCGGGTCGGGAATGAAAAACTGTTTTTT. Its protein is CASSPRVGNEKLFF.

The V and J genes are TRBV6-2 or TRBV6-3 and TRBJ2-3; no reliable D call. CDR1 is MNHEY, CDR2 SVGEGT, per germline. The V gene lost 2 bases and the J gene lost 12 bases, with 12 bases spanning the gap. The CDR3 spans 12 residues. For the CDR3, the DNA is TGTGCCAGCAGTTACAGCCCGGTGACTCAGTATTTT. Its protein is CASSYSPVTQYF.

The chain couples TRBV6-6 to TRBJ1-2; the D is unclear. Per the germline V gene, CDR1 is MNHNY and CDR2 is SVGAGI (reference sequence). There are 16 residues in the CDR3. V lost 0 bases, J lost 4 bases, and 15 bases lay in between. CDR3 sequence reads: CASSYSLEVDGYGYTF. The CDR3 DNA sequence: TGTGCCAGCAGTTACTCACTCGAGGTTGATGGCTATGGCTACACCTTC.